The rows below give T cell receptor beta chains drawn from one sample of a study of CD8 T cells in Susac syndrome. Each CDR3 protein is one row after TCRdb ran MiXCR on the immunoSEQ multiplex PCR reads. The table records 180,000 or so distinct CDR3 sequences, approximately 95% of them present only once. Sequences were obtained from CD4+ T cells from PBMCs. These receptors were collected from a human donor in good health. Both conserved end residues are part of each CDR3. The D gene is left open where the match is weak. Some rows mark clone size as missing; the rest say once, few, many or name a class of expanded clone.

size: -
V: TRBV27
D: -
J: TRBJ2-5
CDR3: CASSLTGLRQETQYF
DNA: TGTGCCAGCAGTTTAACCGGGCTCCGCCAAGAGACCCAGTACTTC

size: -
V: TRBV30
D: -
J: TRBJ1-5
CDR3: CAWSVYSNQPQHF
DNA: TGTGCCTGGAGTGTATACAGCAATCAGCCCCAGCATTTT

size: -
V: TRBV14
D: TRBD2
J: TRBJ2-1
CDR3: CASSQEKRLAGVGEQFF
DNA: TGTGCCAGCAGCCAAGAAAAACGACTAGCGGGAGTGGGTGAGCAGTTCTTC

size: -
V: TRBV27
D: TRBD2
J: TRBJ2-1
CDR3: CASRTSGRAYNEQFF
DNA: TGTGCCAGCCGGACCAGCGGGAGGGCCTACAATGAGCAGTTCTTC

size: -
V: TRBV15
D: -
J: TRBJ1-5
CDR3: CATSRDARARQPQHF
DNA: TGTGCCACCAGCAGAGATGCTAGGGCGCGTCAGCCCCAGCATTTT

size: -
V: TRBV29-1
D: -
J: TRBJ2-7
CDR3: CSVEVGIPSSYEQYF
DNA: TGCAGCGTTGAAGTTGGAATCCCTAGCTCCTACGAGCAGTACTTC

size: -
V: TRBV29-1
D: TRBD2
J: TRBJ2-7
CDR3: CSVGVAGGSYEQYF
DNA: TGCAGCGTGGGAGTAGCGGGAGGCTCCTACGAGCAGTACTTC

size: -
V: TRBV7-2
D: TRBD2
J: TRBJ2-1
CDR3: CASSLETSGGRFF
DNA: TGTGCCAGCAGCCTCGAAACTAGCGGGGGGAGGTTCTTC

size: once
V: TRBV3-1
D: TRBD2
J: TRBJ2-7
CDR3: CASSQGPGGVEQYF
DNA: TGTGCCAGCAGCCAAGGGCCGGGGGGGGTCGAGCAGTACTTC

size: -
V: TRBV7-2
D: -
J: TRBJ2-1
CDR3: CASSLGGEQFF
DNA: TGTGCCAGCAGCTTAGGTGGTGAGCAGTTCTTC

size: -
V: TRBV2
D: TRBD1
J: TRBJ2-4
CDR3: CASRPGQGAGAKNIQYF
DNA: TGTGCCAGCAGGCCGGGACAGGGGGCCGGGGCCAAAAACATTCAGTACTTC

size: -
V: TRBV6-5
D: -
J: TRBJ2-7
CDR3: CASSYVQAGYEQYF
DNA: TGTGCCAGCAGTTACGTACAGGCGGGCTACGAGCAGTACTTC

size: -
V: TRBV6-5
D: -
J: TRBJ2-2
CDR3: CASSSRTGELFF
DNA: TGTGCCAGCTCATCCCGTACCGGGGAGCTGTTTTTT

size: -
V: TRBV7-2
D: -
J: TRBJ2-3
CDR3: CASSPPGVPDTQYF
DNA: TGTGCCAGCAGTCCTCCAGGGGTCCCAGATACGCAGTATTTT

size: -
V: TRBV7-2
D: -
J: TRBJ2-3
CDR3: CASSPQTGTDTQYF
DNA: TGTGCCAGCAGCCCTCAGACAGGTACAGATACGCAGTATTTT